These 9 T cell receptor beta chains originate from one sample sequenced in a study of blood T cell repertoires in COVID-19. Measured with immunoSEQ multiplex PCR; TCRdb has only the in-frame clones, and not every one. The sample consists of approximately 50,000 clones, less than 85% of them appearing once. The source material was peripheral blood. These receptors were obtained from a man in his 70s with active COVID-19.

This clone was recorded a few times. The CDR3 nucleotides read TGCAGCGTTGAAGCAGTCGCTGGCTACACCTTC. Its protein is CSVEAVAGYTF. This rearrangement joins TRBV29-1 to TRBJ1-2; D is unresolved. Trimming pared 1 base from V and 7 bases from J, leaving 7 bases between. The CDR3 covers 11 residues. The germline V gene encodes CDR1 SQVTM and CDR2 ANQGSEA. Full variable domain (remainder filled in from reference TRBV29-1 and TRBJ1-2): SAVISQKPSRDICQRGTSLTIQCQVDSQVTMMFWYRQQPGQSLTLIATANQGSEATYESGFVIDKFPISRPNLTFSTLTVSNMSPEDSSIYLCSVEAVAGYTFGSGTRLTVV.

The genes are TRBV7-9 and TRBJ1-3, with a possible D match to TRBD1 (6 bases). V was cut by 5 bases and J by 0 bases, with 14 bases left in between. CDR1 is SEHNR, CDR2 FQNEAQ, per germline (reference sequence). The CDR3 length is 16 residues. The CDR3 nucleotides are TGTGCCAGCAGCCCGACAGGCCTGAGCTCTGGAAACACCATATATTTT. It codes for CASSPTGLSSGNTIYF.

The chain employs TRBV7-9 and TRBJ2-1, with a possible D match to TRBD2 (5 bases). The CDR3 has 14 residues. Germline values: CDR1 SEHNR, CDR2 FQNEAQ (reference sequence). The V and J ends lost 5 bases and 0 bases respectively, with 8 bases between them. CDR3 region: CASSLGGSYNEQFF. The DNA of the CDR3 is TGTGCCAGCAGCCTCGGAGGCTCCTACAATGAGCAGTTCTTC.

The chain employs TRBV10-3 and TRBJ1-2, with unresolved D. CDR1 and CDR2 from the germline V gene are ENHRY and SYGVKD. The V and J ends lost 3 bases and 3 bases respectively, with 11 bases between them. The CDR3 length is 14 residues. In DNA form, the CDR3 reads TGTGCCATCAGTGACGGAGGGTTGGACTATGGCTACACCTTC. This encodes CAISDGGLDYGYTF.

The rearrangement uses TRBV6-2 or TRBV6-3 and TRBJ2-2; 10 nucleotides match TRBD2. CDR3 length: 16 amino acids. Germline CDR1 reads MNHEY; CDR2 reads SVGEGT. Germline trimming cut 4 bases from V and 5 bases from J; bases unmatched to any gene: 7. CDR3 sequence: CASSFPSGSGTGELFF. CDR3 coding DNA: TGTGCCAGCAGTTTTCCTAGCGGGAGTGGAACCGGGGAGCTGTTTTTT.

The gene calls are TRBV28 and TRBJ1-3; the D gene is possibly TRBD1 (5 bases). CDR1 is MDHEN and CDR2 is SYDVKM in the germline V gene. CDR3 size: 16 residues. V was pared by 3 bases and J by 0 bases, with 12 bases between. CDR3 DNA sequence: TGTGCCAGCAGTTTGACCCCCGGGGGCTCTGGAAACACCATATATTTT. It encodes CASSLTPGGSGNTIYF.

V and J are TRBV18 and TRBJ2-3, with 8 bases matching TRBD1. The CDR3 is made up of 16 amino acids. CDR1 KGHSH and CDR2 LQKENI come from the germline V gene. Trimming took 6 bases from V and 2 from J; bases not matched to a gene: 10. The CDR3 DNA follows: TGTGCCAGCTCCCCCAGGTCAGGGGGCAACACAGATACGCAGTATTTT. Protein sequence: CASSPRSGGNTDTQYF.

The rearrangement joins TRBV10-3 to TRBJ2-3; the match to TRBD2 covers 13 bases. The CDR3 spans 17 residues. J was trimmed by 0 bases and V by 11 bases; bases with no gene match: 11. Germline V CDR1 and CDR2: ENHRY, SYGVKD. CDR3 protein: CASAKGTSGTSTDTQYF. In DNA, the CDR3 is TGTGCCTCGGCCAAAGGGACTAGCGGGACTAGCACAGATACGCAGTATTTT.

The rearrangement links TRBV5-5 to TRBJ1-5; TRBD1 might be the D (6 bases). With 3 bases removed from V and 3 bases from J, the gap between germline ends came to 10 bases. CDR3 length equals 14 residues. The germline gives CDR1 SGHKS, CDR2 YYEKEE (reference sequence). CDR3 nucleotide sequence: TGTGCCAGCAGCTCCGACAGGCTCAATCAGCCCCAGCATTTT. It encodes CASSSDRLNQPQHF.